This T cell receptor beta chain stems from a study of cytomegalovirus exposure and HLA in healthy donors. Study-wide background: Sequencing of approximately 190 million T cells in an earlier analysis found roughly 120 million unique TCR beta sequences.

Researchers ran the PCR with 60 Vbeta and 13 Jbeta primers. Repertoires were generated with immunoSEQ multiplex PCR, while TCRdb's copy carries only in-frame clones and drops some. The sample consists of 110,000 to 150,000 clones, around two thirds of them appearing once. On this clone itself: Its antigen is still unknown.

Study results and caveats: TCR beta sequences numbering under 20,000 were associated with HLA alleles at 0.05 false discovery rate in a later analysis. A few chains tied to CMV proved CMV antigen-specific in vitro.

After removal of 4 bases from V and 1 base from J, the junction contained 12 bases not matched to a gene. Germline loops: CDR1 SQVTM, CDR2 ANQGSEA. This CDR3 has 16 amino acids. Sequencing was done on a sample of PBMCs. The rearrangement uses TRBV29-1 and TRBJ1-1; 7 bases match TRBD1. The source of this sequence is a man younger than 30 in good health and CMV-seropositive. DNA of the CDR3: TGCAGCGTTGGTGGGTCGAGGGGACAGTGGAACACTGAAGCTTTCTTT. Encoded protein: CSVGGSRGQWNTEAFF.